These 30 T cell receptor beta chains share one sample of origin, sequenced in a study of cytomegalovirus exposure and HLA in healthy donors. Profiled with immunoSEQ multiplex PCR; TCRdb holds only in-frame clones, not every one. Among 55,000 to 75,000 clones, approximately 95% were seen once, and the ten largest hold around 1.2%. Sequencing was performed on PBMCs. The receptors derive from a woman aged 18-29 years in good health and CMV-seronegative.

This chain links TRBV25-1 with TRBJ1-3; 7 bases align to TRBD1. The CDR3 is 18 amino acids. CDR1 and CDR2 from the germline V gene are MGHDK and SYGVNS. Losses at the gene ends were 8 bases for V and 0 bases for J; bases not matched to a gene: 16. As DNA, the CDR3 is TGTGCCAGCCACCCGGAACCGCAAGACAGGGCCTCTGGAAACACCATATATTTT. This sequence encodes CASHPEPQDRASGNTIYF.

CDR3: CATSREPLETSNNEQFF. CDR3 nucleotide sequence: TGTGCCACCAGCAGAGAGCCGTTGGAGACTAGCAACAATGAGCAGTTCTTC. V gene TRBV15 combines with J gene TRBJ2-1, with TRBD2 matching 7 bases. Germline assignment: CDR1 LNHNV and CDR2 YYDKDF (reference sequence). The V and J ends lost 0 bases and 5 bases, in that order; junction bases with no gene match: 10. CDR3 size: 17 residues.

V usage is TRBV28 and J usage is TRBJ2-4; 7 nucleotides match TRBD2. The germline gives CDR1 MDHEN, CDR2 SYDVKM. CDR3 size: 15 residues. V shed 8 bases and J 2 bases; nucleotides not matched to a gene: 9. DNA of the CDR3: TGTGCCAGCCGTGGGGCTAGCGGATCCAAAAACATTCAGTACTTC. It yields the protein CASRGASGSKNIQYF.

This clone was observed once. V and J are TRBV6-6 and TRBJ2-7, with 11 bases matching TRBD2. J lost 0 bases, V lost 7 bases, and 5 bases had no gene match. Germline lookup yields CDR1 MNHNY and CDR2 SVGAGI (reference sequence). This CDR3 comprises 15 residues. The CDR3 DNA follows: TGTGCCAGCACCGAAACTAGCGGGAGCTCCTACGAGCAGTACTTC. It codes for CASTETSGSSYEQYF.

V usage is TRBV9 and J usage is TRBJ1-4; TRBD1 might be the D (5 bases). The CDR3 totals 17 residues. CDR1 and CDR2 from the germline V gene are SGDLS and YYNGEE. Trimming pared 0 bases from V and 0 bases from J, leaving 12 bases between. In nucleotides, the CDR3 is TGTGCCAGCAGCGTAGGTGGGGCTGCTGCAACTAATGAAAAACTGTTTTTT. Its translation is CASSVGGAAATNEKLFF.

This chain uses TRBV28 with TRBJ2-7, with 7 bases identical to TRBD1. This CDR3 is built from 14 residues. Germline V CDR1 and CDR2: MDHEN, SYDVKM. V shed 6 bases and J 2 bases; nucleotides not matched to a gene: 7. The CDR3 loop is CASSKTGNTYEQYF. The CDR3 bases are TGTGCCAGCAGCAAGACAGGGAATACCTACGAGCAGTACTTC.

V is TRBV28 and J is TRBJ1-1; a possible D gene is TRBD1 (6 bases). V shed 10 bases and J shed 0 bases, with 15 bases lying between them. The CDR3 consists of 14 residues. CDR1 and CDR2 from the germline V gene are MDHEN and SYDVKM. The CDR3 coding sequence is TGTGCCACCTCCGGGGGGCCCATGAACACTGAAGCTTTCTTT. This encodes CATSGGPMNTEAFF.

The CDR3 spells CASSLGTGSPYGYTF. The CDR3 DNA sequence: TGTGCCAGCAGTTTAGGTACAGGGTCTCCCTATGGCTACACCTTC. The chain has TRBV28 and TRBJ1-2; D possibly corresponds to TRBD1 (6 bases). Germline CDR1 reads MDHEN; CDR2 reads SYDVKM. V shed 2 bases and J shed 4 bases, with 14 bases lying between them. This CDR3 contains 15 residues.

The gene calls are TRBV30 and TRBJ1-5; D is uncertain. The CDR3 runs to 18 residues. Germline assignment: CDR1 GTSNPN and CDR2 SVGIG (reference sequence). V lost 1 base, J lost 0 bases, and 19 bases lay in between. The CDR3 spells CAWSALPEKHYSNQPQHF. Written as DNA, the CDR3 is TGTGCCTGGAGTGCCCTGCCAGAAAAACACTATAGCAATCAGCCCCAGCATTTT.

This chain joins TRBV5-1 and TRBJ1-1; TRBD1 is a possible D gene (5 bases). V shed 4 bases and J shed 1 base, with 8 bases lying between them. The germline CDR1 and CDR2 sequences are SGHRS and YFSETQ. The CDR3 sequence is 13 residues long. The CDR3 loop reads CASSPGGNTEAFF. The CDR3 nucleotides read TGCGCCAGCAGCCCCGGGGGGAACACTGAAGCTTTCTTT.

CDR3 DNA: TGCGCCAGCAGCCAAGTCTTCTCCAGCTCCTACGAGCAGTACTTC. Protein sequence: CASSQVFSSSYEQYF. The chain couples TRBV4-3 to TRBJ2-7; D is undetermined. The ends were cut back, 1 base at V and 0 bases at J, with 10 bases in the middle. CDR1 and CDR2 from the germline V gene are LGHNA and YSLEER. CDR3 length equals 15 residues.

This chain connects TRBV10-3 to TRBJ1-2, with D tentatively TRBD1 (6 bases). Germline CDR1 ENHRY, CDR2 SYGVKD. The V end was cut by 6 bases, the J end by 4 bases, with 15 bases between. The CDR3 runs 14 residues. The CDR3 DNA follows: TGTGCCATCAGGACAGGTTTTCCTTCCTATGGCTACACCTTC. Residues: CAIRTGFPSYGYTF.

This clone appeared once. The rearrangement uses TRBV2 and TRBJ2-2, with D perhaps matching TRBD1 (6 bases). Trimming pared 1 base from V and 1 base from J, leaving 7 bases between. The CDR3 spans 15 residues. The germline gives CDR1 SNHLY, CDR2 FYNNEI. CDR3 residues: CASSEVTGNTGELFF. The CDR3 nucleotides read TGTGCCAGCAGTGAAGTGACAGGGAACACCGGGGAGCTGTTTTTT.

The V gene is TRBV28, the J gene TRBJ1-2; 8 bases match TRBD1. Trimming took 11 bases from V and 6 from J; bases not matched to a gene: 8. Germline V gene sequence: CDR1 MDHEN, CDR2 SYDVKM. CDR3 length: 12 residues. This CDR3 is CASGGQGHGYTF. DNA of the CDR3: TGTGCCTCCGGTGGACAGGGCCATGGCTACACCTTC.

With respect to this clone: The germline gene is not matched at one end of the junction; a read error may be the cause. V gene TRBV7-6 combines with J gene TRBJ2-2; 8 bases are a match to TRBD2. Germline values: CDR1 SGHVS, CDR2 FNYEAQ. This CDR3 has 15 residues. This CDR3 reads CGSSGSGLNTGELFF. CDR3 in DNA: TGTGGCAGCAGCGGGAGCGGGTTGAACACCGGGGAGCTGTTTTTT.

The chain employs TRBV19 and TRBJ2-1, with 14 bases aligning to TRBD2. Trimming took 5 bases from V and 3 from J; bases not matched to a gene: 6. The CDR3 is made up of 17 amino acids. Looked up from germline, CDR1 is LNHDA and CDR2 is SQIVND (reference sequence). CDR3 DNA: TGTGCCAGTAGTCCCGGACTAGCGGGAGGTATCTACAATGAGCAGTTCTTC. Its translation is CASSPGLAGGIYNEQFF. Variable domain in full (rest from reference TRBV19 and TRBJ2-1): DGGITQSPKYLFRKEGQNVTLSCEQNLNHDAMYWYRQDPGQGLRLIYYSQIVNDFQKGDIAEGYSVSREKKESFPLTVTSAQKNPTAFYLCASSPGLAGGIYNEQFFGPGTRLTVL.

The chain carries TRBV28 and TRBJ1-4; 8 bases line up with TRBD1. V trimming: 6 bases; J trimming: 11 bases; junction bases outside the gene matches: 17. Germline CDR1 and CDR2: MDHEN and SYDVKM. CDR3 length: 16 amino acids. The CDR3 coding sequence is TGTGCCAGCAGCCCCCCCCCGGCAGGGGGCATGAGGAAACTGTTTTTT. This gives the protein CASSPPPAGGMRKLFF.

This rearrangement joins TRBV4-1 to TRBJ2-5; D is perhaps TRBD1 (6 bases). Germline CDR1 reads MGHRA; CDR2 reads YSYEKL. V was cut by 4 bases and J by 2 bases, with 11 bases left in between. CDR3 length equals 14 residues. The CDR3 spells CASSRGQRQETQYF. CDR3 DNA sequence: TGCGCCAGCAGCCGGGGGCAGAGACAAGAGACCCAGTACTTC.

The rearrangement links TRBV11-3 to TRBJ2-2, with D hard to call. Trimming cost V 5 bases and J 6 bases, with 7 bases left between them. The germline V gene has CDR1 SGHNT and CDR2 YENEEA. The CDR3 runs to 12 residues. The chain's CDR3 is CASSPPAGELFF. CDR3 DNA sequence: TGTGCCAGCAGCCCCCCTGCCGGGGAGCTGTTTTTT.

The gene calls are TRBV13 and TRBJ1-4, with D maybe TRBD1 (6 bases). There are 13 residues in the CDR3. CDR1 is PRHDT and CDR2 is FYEKMQ in the germline V gene (reference sequence). Trimming pared 6 bases from V and 5 bases from J, leaving 10 bases between. The CDR3 reads CASRRGQNEKLFF. The CDR3 bases are TGTGCCAGCAGACGAGGACAGAATGAAAAACTGTTTTTT.

A remark on this clone: In this CDR3 the conserved last residue, phenylalanine or tryptophan, is missing, so a read error is likely. Because the CDR3's place on the DNA is in doubt, the DNA is left out and the CDR3 is given as listed by TCRdb. V gene TRBV18 combines with J gene TRBJ2-7; the table's TRBD2 call for D was not verified on the DNA. Inclusive of both ends, the CDR3 amounts to 14 amino acids. In germline, CDR1 is KGHSH, CDR2 LQKENI. This CDR3 is CASSPPELAGGPLL.

The chain couples TRBV28 to TRBJ2-2; 11 positions agree with TRBD2. V lost 6 bases, J lost 8 bases, and 11 bases stayed unmatched. The CDR3 contains 16 residues. CDR1 MDHEN and CDR2 SYDVKM come from the germline V gene. CDR3 region: CASSPRLAGGGGELFF. The CDR3 DNA reads as TGTGCCAGCAGCCCAAGGCTAGCGGGAGGAGGGGGGGAGCTGTTTTTT.

The V gene is TRBV11-2, the J gene TRBJ2-7, with D tentatively TRBD1 (5 bases). The germline V and J ends were trimmed by 4 bases and 4 bases, with 20 bases remaining between them. The CDR3 length is 16 residues. CDR1 SGHAT and CDR2 FQNNGV come from the germline V gene. The CDR3 protein is CASSSPQQGAGYEQYF. The CDR3 DNA follows: TGTGCCAGCAGCTCCCCGCAACAAGGGGCCGGTTACGAGCAGTACTTC.

This chain connects TRBV27 to TRBJ2-1; no clear D. Trimming removed 0 bases from V and 15 bases from J, with 18 bases in between. The CDR3 is 14 residues long. Per germline, CDR1 MNHEY and CDR2 SMNVEV (reference sequence). Here the CDR3 reads CASSLSHPPRVMFF. The CDR3 DNA follows: TGTGCCAGCAGTTTATCCCACCCACCCCGGGTTATGTTCTTC.

The chain recombines TRBV6-4 with TRBJ2-2, with 10 bases lining up with TRBD1. The CDR3 extends over 15 amino acids. CDR1 is MRHNA, CDR2 SNTAGT, per germline. J was trimmed by 6 bases and V by 6 bases; bases with no gene match: 7. CDR3 protein: CASSSGQGEAGELFF. Here the CDR3 DNA reads TGTGCCAGCAGCTCTGGACAGGGGGAAGCCGGGGAGCTGTTTTTT.

This chain connects TRBV7-6 to TRBJ2-5; 7 bases line up with TRBD1. The CDR3 loop spans 13 amino acids. Germline V CDR1 and CDR2: SGHVS, FNYEAQ. J gave up 5 bases and V 5 bases, and 5 bases lay outside the gene matches. The CDR3 DNA is TGTGCCAGCAGCCTCACCAGGGGGGAGACCCAGTACTTC. This encodes CASSLTRGETQYF. The full variable domain, in which reference TRBV7-6 and TRBJ2-5 provide the parts outside the CDR3, is GAGVSQSPRYKVTKRGQDVALRCDPISGHVSLYWYRQALGQGPEFLTYFNYEAQQDKSGLPNDRFSAERPEGSISTLTIQRTEQRDSAMYRCASSLTRGETQYFGPGTRLLVL.

The chain links TRBV5-4 to TRBJ2-3; 7 nucleotides align to TRBD1. The CDR3 extends over 15 amino acids. The trim removed 4 bases at V and 2 bases at J, leaving 7 bases unmatched. CDR1 is SGHNT and CDR2 is YYREEE in the germline V gene (reference sequence). The CDR3 nucleotides are TGTGCCAGCAGCGCGTACGGGACAGACACAGATACGCAGTATTTT. Amino acid sequence: CASSAYGTDTDTQYF.

Regarding this clone: Other DNA sequences from this sample encode an identical CDR3 as well. This chain links TRBV6-1 with TRBJ2-5; TRBD2 agrees at 12 bases. J gave up 2 bases and V 2 bases, and 0 bases lay outside the gene matches. Looked up from germline, CDR1 is MNHNS and CDR2 is SASEGT. The CDR3 consists of 15 residues. The CDR3 coding sequence is TGTGCCAGCAGTGAACTAGCGGGAGGGCAAGAGACCCAGTACTTC. It encodes CASSELAGGQETQYF.

V and J are TRBV7-9 and TRBJ1-1; 12 nucleotides agree with TRBD1. Trimming took 6 bases from V and 1 from J; bases not matched to a gene: 6. The CDR3 is made up of 16 amino acids. Germline-derived CDR1 and CDR2 are SEHNR and FQNEAQ (reference sequence). CDR3 nucleotide sequence: TGTGCCAGCAGGCACCGGGACAGGGGGCCGAACACTGAAGCTTTCTTT. This translates into CASRHRDRGPNTEAFF.

J is TRBJ1-1 and V is TRBV18, with no clear D. With 7 bases removed from V and 4 bases from J, the gap between germline ends came to 16 bases. The length of the CDR3 is 14 residues. Per germline, CDR1 KGHSH and CDR2 LQKENI. CDR3 residues: CASYRGGRATEAFF. In nucleotides, the CDR3 is TGTGCCAGCTACCGAGGCGGGCGGGCCACTGAAGCTTTCTTT.